Listed below are T cell receptor beta chains from one sample, sequenced in a study of shared clonotypes between healthy human individuals. Assay used: immunoSEQ multiplex PCR; TCRdb lists only in-frame clones, some missing. The profile covers some 500,000 clones, with 90% to 96% appearing a single time and 0.055% to 0.075% taken by the ten largest. Sequencing was performed on naive CD4+ T cells sorted from blood. Receptors were obtained from a woman aged 25-40 years in good health. Each CDR3 is given with its conserved first and last residue. Fields, in order: clone size, J gene, D gene, V gene, CDR3 DNA, CDR3 protein. The D gene is left open where the match is weak. Rows give clone size only sometimes, using once, few, many, or a class for an expanded clone.

abundance: .; j_gene: TRBJ2-7; d_gene: TRBD2; v_gene: TRBV28; CDR3nt: TGTGCCAGCGGTACTAGCGGGGACTCCTACGAGCAGTACTTC; CDR3aa: CASGTSGDSYEQYF
abundance: .; j_gene: TRBJ2-7; d_gene: .; v_gene: TRBV18; CDR3nt: TGTGCCAGCTCACCACTGGGCCGCGAGCAGTACTTC; CDR3aa: CASSPLGREQYF
abundance: .; j_gene: TRBJ2-5; d_gene: .; v_gene: TRBV6-1; CDR3nt: TGTGCCAGCACCCGTAGAGAGACCCAGTACTTC; CDR3aa: CASTRRETQYF
abundance: .; j_gene: TRBJ2-6; d_gene: .; v_gene: TRBV19; CDR3nt: TGTGCCAGCACCCTTGGTTGGGGGGATGGGGTCTCTGGGGCCAACGTCCTGACTTTC; CDR3aa: CASTLGWGDGVSGANVLTF
abundance: .; j_gene: TRBJ2-7; d_gene: TRBD2; v_gene: TRBV4-1; CDR3nt: TGCGCCAGCAGCCTCGCCAGGACTAGCGGACCCTACGAGCAGTACTTC; CDR3aa: CASSLARTSGPYEQYF
abundance: .; j_gene: TRBJ2-5; d_gene: TRBD2; v_gene: TRBV7-8; CDR3nt: TGTGCCAGCAGCTTAGCCCGACTAGCCCGGCTGCAGTACTTC; CDR3aa: CASSLARLARLQYF
abundance: .; j_gene: TRBJ2-1; d_gene: .; v_gene: TRBV19; CDR3nt: TGTGCCAGTAAGAGCATGAGCTCCTACAATGAGCAGTTCTTC; CDR3aa: CASKSMSSYNEQFF
abundance: .; j_gene: TRBJ2-3; d_gene: TRBD2; v_gene: TRBV5-8; CDR3nt: TGTGCCAGCAGCCGACACTGGACTAGCGGCCGCACAGATACGCAGTATTTT; CDR3aa: CASSRHWTSGRTDTQYF
abundance: .; j_gene: TRBJ2-5; d_gene: .; v_gene: TRBV28; CDR3nt: TGTGCCAGCAGTCCACAGGGAGGTGAAGAGACCCAGTACTTC; CDR3aa: CASSPQGGEETQYF
abundance: once; j_gene: TRBJ1-1; d_gene: .; v_gene: TRBV29-1; CDR3nt: TGCAGCGTTGAAGATGATGTTGAAGCTTTCTTT; CDR3aa: CSVEDDVEAFF
abundance: .; j_gene: TRBJ1-5; d_gene: .; v_gene: TRBV18; CDR3nt: TGTGCCAGCTCACCACGGGGGCAAGGTAACAATCAGCCCCAGCATTTT; CDR3aa: CASSPRGQGNNQPQHF
abundance: .; j_gene: TRBJ2-6; d_gene: .; v_gene: TRBV28; CDR3nt: TGTGCCAGCAGTCCATGGAACTTGACACAAAGTCGGGCCAACGTCCTGACTTTC; CDR3aa: CASSPWNLTQSRANVLTF
abundance: .; j_gene: TRBJ2-2; d_gene: .; v_gene: TRBV23-1; CDR3nt: TGCGCCAGCCGACTGGGGATGGGACGGACCTTCCTGAGGACCGGGGAGCTGTTTTTT; CDR3aa: CASRLGMGRTFLRTGELFF
abundance: .; j_gene: TRBJ1-2; d_gene: TRBD1; v_gene: TRBV19; CDR3nt: TGTGCCAGTAGTATTAAGGGGACAGGGAGAGGAAGCTACACCTTC; CDR3aa: CASSIKGTGRGSYTF
abundance: .; j_gene: TRBJ2-7; d_gene: .; v_gene: TRBV19; CDR3nt: TGTGCCAGTAGTGGTAGTTGGGGAAAGATGACGGGTACCTACGAGCAGTACTTC; CDR3aa: CASSGSWGKMTGTYEQYF
abundance: .; j_gene: TRBJ1-1; d_gene: .; v_gene: TRBV4-2; CDR3nt: TGTGCCAGCAGCCCGCAACCCGTGAACACTGAAGCTTTCTTT; CDR3aa: CASSPQPVNTEAFF
abundance: .; j_gene: TRBJ2-5; d_gene: TRBD1; v_gene: TRBV2; CDR3nt: TGTGCCAGCAGCGGGACAGGGGGCGAGACCCAGTACTTC; CDR3aa: CASSGTGGETQYF
abundance: .; j_gene: TRBJ1-4; d_gene: TRBD1; v_gene: TRBV28; CDR3nt: TGTGCCAGCAGTCCTCATAAGGGGGCGGTTTCTAATGAAAAACTGTTTTTT; CDR3aa: CASSPHKGAVSNEKLFF
abundance: .; j_gene: TRBJ1-1; d_gene: .; v_gene: TRBV7-3; CDR3nt: TGTGCCAGCAGCTCCAGACAGGCCCCGGAGGAGGCTTTCTTT; CDR3aa: CASSSRQAPEEAFF
abundance: .; j_gene: TRBJ2-1; d_gene: TRBD2; v_gene: TRBV18; CDR3nt: TGTGCCAGCTCACCGGGACTAGCGGAAGAGCAGTTCTTC; CDR3aa: CASSPGLAEEQFF
abundance: .; j_gene: TRBJ2-5; d_gene: .; v_gene: TRBV5-1; CDR3nt: TGCGCCAGCAGCTTGCGGAGGGCGCAAGAGTCGACCCAGTACTTC; CDR3aa: CASSLRRAQESTQYF
abundance: .; j_gene: TRBJ2-2; d_gene: .; v_gene: TRBV7-2; CDR3nt: TGTGCCAGCATCCCACGGCTCAAGTTCCCCGGGGAGCTGTTTTTT; CDR3aa: CASIPRLKFPGELFF
abundance: .; j_gene: TRBJ1-5; d_gene: TRBD1; v_gene: TRBV7-8; CDR3nt: TGTGCCAGCAGCCCAGACAGGGGTCATCAGCCCCAGCATTTT; CDR3aa: CASSPDRGHQPQHF
abundance: .; j_gene: TRBJ2-7; d_gene: .; v_gene: TRBV2; CDR3nt: TGTGCCAGCAAGGTCGGGTTCCTCTACGAGCAGTACTTC; CDR3aa: CASKVGFLYEQYF
abundance: .; j_gene: TRBJ2-7; d_gene: .; v_gene: TRBV5-1; CDR3nt: TGCGCCAGCAGCTTGGGTTGGGTTGGCGAGCAGTACTTC; CDR3aa: CASSLGWVGEQYF
abundance: .; j_gene: TRBJ2-7; d_gene: .; v_gene: TRBV29-1; CDR3nt: TGCAGCCCGGAGGGTTACTCCTTCTACGAGCAGTACTTC; CDR3aa: CSPEGYSFYEQYF
abundance: .; j_gene: TRBJ1-3; d_gene: .; v_gene: TRBV11-2; CDR3nt: TGTGCCAGCAGCTTAGGCAGAAACACCATATATTTT; CDR3aa: CASSLGRNTIYF
abundance: .; j_gene: TRBJ1-3; d_gene: .; v_gene: TRBV29-1; CDR3nt: TGCAGCGTTTCCCACCCCCGCGGCGGAGTGGACACCATATATTTT; CDR3aa: CSVSHPRGGVDTIYF
abundance: once; j_gene: TRBJ2-7; d_gene: .; v_gene: TRBV25-1; CDR3nt: TGTGCCAGCAGTGCATGCCCTGGGGCTAGTAACGATTGCGAGCAGTACTTC; CDR3aa: CASSACPGASNDCEQYF
abundance: .; j_gene: TRBJ2-7; d_gene: TRBD1; v_gene: TRBV19; CDR3nt: TGTGCCAGTAGTATCGAAAAGGACAGGGGCTACGAGCAGTACTTC; CDR3aa: CASSIEKDRGYEQYF
abundance: .; j_gene: TRBJ2-1; d_gene: .; v_gene: TRBV28; CDR3nt: TGTGCCAGCAGTTCCGCCGGGACCCCCTACAATGAGCAGTTCTTC; CDR3aa: CASSSAGTPYNEQFF
abundance: .; j_gene: TRBJ1-3; d_gene: .; v_gene: TRBV28; CDR3nt: TGTGCCAGCAGTTTAACGGCAGGCCGTTCGGGAAACACCATATATTTT; CDR3aa: CASSLTAGRSGNTIYF
abundance: .; j_gene: TRBJ2-7; d_gene: .; v_gene: TRBV29-1; CDR3nt: TGCAGCGTTGCACAGCAAGCCGGGAGCTCCTACGAGCAGTACTTC; CDR3aa: CSVAQQAGSSYEQYF
abundance: .; j_gene: TRBJ1-5; d_gene: .; v_gene: TRBV19; CDR3nt: TGTGCCAGTAGTGACCGTGGGCCCCAGCATTTT; CDR3aa: CASSDRGPQHF
abundance: .; j_gene: TRBJ2-1; d_gene: TRBD2; v_gene: TRBV11-2; CDR3nt: TGTGCCAGCAGCTTACTAGCGGGGGGGAGCTCCTACAATGAGCAGTTCTTC; CDR3aa: CASSLLAGGSSYNEQFF
abundance: .; j_gene: TRBJ1-1; d_gene: TRBD1; v_gene: TRBV7-8; CDR3nt: TGTGCCAGCAGCTTAAGTCTAACAGGGGACACTGAAGCTTTCTTT; CDR3aa: CASSLSLTGDTEAFF
abundance: few; j_gene: TRBJ2-2; d_gene: TRBD2; v_gene: TRBV27; CDR3nt: TGTGCCAGCAGTTTCCTAGCGGGAGAATCCGGGGAGCTGTTTTTT; CDR3aa: CASSFLAGESGELFF
abundance: .; j_gene: TRBJ2-5; d_gene: TRBD1; v_gene: TRBV5-1; CDR3nt: TGCGCCAGCAGCTTGTACAGGGGGCTGGAAGAGACCCAGTACTTC; CDR3aa: CASSLYRGLEETQYF
abundance: .; j_gene: TRBJ1-4; d_gene: .; v_gene: TRBV29-1; CDR3nt: TGCAGCGTTGAAAAAGACAGCAATGAAAAACTGTTTTTT; CDR3aa: CSVEKDSNEKLFF
abundance: .; j_gene: TRBJ1-4; d_gene: .; v_gene: TRBV25-1; CDR3nt: TGTGCCAGCAGTGTTCGTAGCGGTGGAAATGAAAAACTGTTTTTT; CDR3aa: CASSVRSGGNEKLFF
abundance: .; j_gene: TRBJ2-1; d_gene: TRBD2; v_gene: TRBV5-1; CDR3nt: TGCGCCAGCAGCCTACCCGCTAGCGGGAGGGGCTATGAGCAGTTCTTC; CDR3aa: CASSLPASGRGYEQFF
abundance: .; j_gene: TRBJ1-1; d_gene: .; v_gene: TRBV5-1; CDR3nt: TGCGCCAGCAGCTTTCAGGGTGGGGACACTGAAGCTTTCTTT; CDR3aa: CASSFQGGDTEAFF
abundance: .; j_gene: TRBJ1-3; d_gene: .; v_gene: TRBV6-5; CDR3nt: TGTGCCAGCACCCCCGAAGGGGTCTCTGGAAACACCATATATTTT; CDR3aa: CASTPEGVSGNTIYF
abundance: .; j_gene: TRBJ2-1; d_gene: TRBD1; v_gene: TRBV18; CDR3nt: TGTGCCAGCTCACCGGGCCCGGGACAGGGATACGCTGAGCAGTTCTTC; CDR3aa: CASSPGPGQGYAEQFF
abundance: .; j_gene: TRBJ2-7; d_gene: TRBD1; v_gene: TRBV19; CDR3nt: TGTGCCAGTAGTATACGGACAGGGGAACCCTACGAGCAGTACTTC; CDR3aa: CASSIRTGEPYEQYF
abundance: .; j_gene: TRBJ1-5; d_gene: .; v_gene: TRBV28; CDR3nt: TGTGCCAGCAGTTCTTATAGCAATCAGCCCCAGCATTTT; CDR3aa: CASSSYSNQPQHF
abundance: .; j_gene: TRBJ2-7; d_gene: .; v_gene: TRBV6-5; CDR3nt: TGTGCCAGCAGTTACCGGGGGCAATACGAGCAGTACTTC; CDR3aa: CASSYRGQYEQYF
abundance: once; j_gene: TRBJ2-3; d_gene: .; v_gene: TRBV28; CDR3nt: TGTGCCAGCAGTTTATTAGGGGAACCCGGGGCAGATACGCAGTATTTT; CDR3aa: CASSLLGEPGADTQYF
abundance: .; j_gene: TRBJ2-7; d_gene: TRBD2; v_gene: TRBV7-9; CDR3nt: TGTGCCAGCAGCTTCGGGGAGGGGCTCTCCTACGAGCAGTACTTC; CDR3aa: CASSFGEGLSYEQYF
abundance: .; j_gene: TRBJ2-4; d_gene: TRBD2; v_gene: TRBV6-5; CDR3nt: TGTGCCAGCAGTTCCGTGGGACTAGCGGAAAACATTCAGTACTTC; CDR3aa: CASSSVGLAENIQYF
abundance: .; j_gene: TRBJ2-7; d_gene: .; v_gene: TRBV7-2; CDR3nt: TGTGCCAGCAGCTCGCGGGAACCCTCGGGAAAGCAGTACTTC; CDR3aa: CASSSREPSGKQYF
abundance: once; j_gene: TRBJ1-2; d_gene: .; v_gene: TRBV5-6; CDR3nt: TGTGCCAGCAGCTTCAGTAATGGCTACACCTTC; CDR3aa: CASSFSNGYTF
abundance: .; j_gene: TRBJ2-1; d_gene: TRBD1; v_gene: TRBV4-1; CDR3nt: TGCGCCAGCAGCCAAGACAGGGGGTATGAGCAGTTCTTC; CDR3aa: CASSQDRGYEQFF